The present T cell receptor (beta chain) was sequenced within a study of blood T cell repertoires in COVID-19. Study-wide context: Spain, Italy and the United States supplied samples that represented acute and convalescent COVID-19. Sources were T cells, B-cell-depleted T cells, or PBMCs; the material itself was cDNA or gDNA.

The germline V gene encodes CDR1 LGHNA and CDR2 YSLEER. The CDR3 spans 14 residues. The ends were cut back, 0 bases at V and 5 bases at J, with 10 bases in the middle. Under the authors' procedure: Reference gene primer amplification gave nucleated cell count estimates. Clones were read by immunoSEQ multiplex PCR, and TCRdb kept only the in-frame ones, dropping some. V and J calls and clone size are copied from that table; D and trimming were computed from the DNA. The data contain 110,000 or so clones, around nine tenths of them singletons. The source is a woman in her sixties or seventies who had recovered from COVID-19. The chain employs TRBV4-3 and TRBJ2-5; D gene uncertain. Sequenced sample: peripheral blood. CDR3 residues: CASSQEAAAETQYF. In DNA form, the CDR3 reads TGCGCCAGCAGCCAAGAGGCGGCGGCGGAGACCCAGTACTTC.